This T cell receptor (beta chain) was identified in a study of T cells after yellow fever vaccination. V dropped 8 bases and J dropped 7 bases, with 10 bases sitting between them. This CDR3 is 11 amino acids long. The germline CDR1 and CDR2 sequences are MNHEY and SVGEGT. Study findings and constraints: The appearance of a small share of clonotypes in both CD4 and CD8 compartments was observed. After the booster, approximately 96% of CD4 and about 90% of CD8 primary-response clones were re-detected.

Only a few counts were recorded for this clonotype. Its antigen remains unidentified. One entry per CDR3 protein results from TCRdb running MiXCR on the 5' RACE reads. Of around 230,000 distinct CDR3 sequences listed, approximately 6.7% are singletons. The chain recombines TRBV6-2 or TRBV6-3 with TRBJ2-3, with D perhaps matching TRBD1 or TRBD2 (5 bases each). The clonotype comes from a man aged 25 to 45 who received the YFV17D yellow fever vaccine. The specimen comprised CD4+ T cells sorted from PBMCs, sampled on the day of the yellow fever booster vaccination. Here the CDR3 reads CASGEGNTQYF. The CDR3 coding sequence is TGTGCCAGCGGTGAGGGGAATACGCAGTATTTT.